The clone carrying this TCR beta chain qualifies as medium-sized. The data derive from a study of HIV-infected patients and healthy controls. The CDR3 has 18 amino acids. Losses at the gene ends were 2 bases for V and 6 bases for J; bases not matched to a gene: 12. Germline lookup yields CDR1 MNHNS and CDR2 SASEGT. Roughly three months, about 14 weeks, into antiretroviral therapy, follow-up blood was collected. The repertoire came from unfractionated whole blood and reflected all unsorted peripheral T cells. About 500 ng RNA was reverse transcribed with alpha and beta constant-region primers. Separate chain-specific third strand synthesis with multiplexing indices produced the alpha and beta libraries. TCRdb redid the calling of the 5' RACE reads with MiXCR, one entry per CDR3 protein. The repertoire consists of about 9,000 distinct CDR3 sequences, with around 8% occurring once and the leading ten covering 9.5% to 12%.

This sample comprised blood, obtained during antiretroviral therapy. This chain connects TRBV6-1 to TRBJ2-1; 11 positions agree with TRBD2. This sequence originates from an adult with HIV infection. The CDR3 DNA sequence: TGTGCCAGCAGTGAACTAGCGGGGGGCCTCCCCCCGTTCAATGAGCAGTTCTTC. It codes for CASSELAGGLPPFNEQFF.